This T cell receptor beta chain was sequenced in a study of T cell responses to AZD1222 COVID-19 vaccine. The CDR3 runs to 16 residues. Germline V gene sequence: CDR1 MNHNY, CDR2 SVGAGI (reference sequence). Trimming pared 6 bases from V and 0 bases from J, leaving 17 bases between. About this clone itself: Its antigen is as yet unknown.

TCRdb's copy holds only in-frame clones and misses some; the assay was immunoSEQ multiplex PCR. The profile shows approximately 83,000 clones, around 90% of them singletons. Findings and caveats of the study: Repertoire sampling was restricted to post-peak T cell response timepoints. The donor group comprised mostly white British people and more females; the analysis possibly underestimated clonal diversity. The study identified only five or six AZD1222 recipients as seropositive at baseline.

The receptor was derived from an adult in good health. The V gene is TRBV6-6, the J gene TRBJ1-2, with D maybe TRBD1 (6 bases). The sequencing used peripheral blood, collected on day 0 of MenACWY control vaccination. This CDR3 reads CASSPPEGDSNYGYTF. Written as DNA, the CDR3 is TGTGCCAGCAGCCCCCCGGAGGGGGACTCTAACTATGGCTACACCTTC.